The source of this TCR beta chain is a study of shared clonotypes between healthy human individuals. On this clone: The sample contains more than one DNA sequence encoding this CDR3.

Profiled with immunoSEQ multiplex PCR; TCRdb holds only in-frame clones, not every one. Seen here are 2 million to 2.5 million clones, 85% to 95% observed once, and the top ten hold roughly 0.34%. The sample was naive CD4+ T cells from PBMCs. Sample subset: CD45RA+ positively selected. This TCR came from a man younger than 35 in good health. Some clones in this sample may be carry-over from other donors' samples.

The CDR3 protein is CASSLVGGQPQHF. CDR3 sequence (DNA): TGCGCCAGCAGCTTGGTGGGGGGCCAGCCCCAGCATTTT. This chain connects TRBV5-1 to TRBJ1-5; a weak D match, TRBD1 (6 bases). The V end was cut by 0 bases, the J end by 7 bases, with 8 bases between. CDR3 length: 13 amino acids. The germline gives CDR1 SGHRS, CDR2 YFSETQ.